This T cell receptor (beta chain) was found in a study of T cells in Graves' hyperthyroidism and ophthalmopathy (dated by TCRdb to between 2019 and 2020). With regard to the full study: To identify distinguishing TCR V-J signatures, a discovery cohort of about 95 patients was used, comprising 40 to 45 with Graves' ophthalmopathy and under 60 with stable Graves' hyperthyroidism. TCR Vbeta CDR3 sequencing of roughly 140 peripheral blood samples (43 ophthalmopathy, 75 or so hyperthyroidism and about 17 progressor patients) is reported in the paper. In about 6 Graves' hyperthyroidism patients, the study also compared T-cell repertoires from thyroid tissue with T-cell repertoires from blood. For training and testing, the 80 to 100 patients in the discovery cohort were randomly divided in a 7:3 ratio. Whether ophthalmopathy could be predicted prospectively was tested in an independent validation cohort made up of roughly 19 hyperthyroidism patients plus 17 patients who later progressed to ophthalmopathy. After blood sampling, hyperthyroidism patients were treated with methimazole at a starting dose of 30 mg daily, and ophthalmopathy patients were treated with high-dose intravenous methylprednisolone. Results and caveats for the whole study, not just this receptor: Sample size was not statistically predetermined, and blinding of investigators to group allocation was not performed. In validation, the model predicted progression to ophthalmopathy with approximately 71% sensitivity and roughly 72% specificity, a median of 6.5 months before onset. Most expanded thyroid clonotypes (frequency above 0.001) were also found in blood, which suggests that blood repertoires may mirror thyroid immune responses. In cross-validation, a model built on a 13 V-J signature told ophthalmopathy apart from stable hyperthyroidism with under 90% sensitivity and roughly 82% specificity, and in testing the same model reached 80%/75%.

This clonotype was observed at least ten times. The specificity of this receptor is unknown. Base qualities are missing; no much larger clone stands one base away. Inclusive of the bounding cysteine and phenylalanine, the CDR3 is 18 residues long. The read is trimmed to its CDR3 DNA, 54 bases read in frame from base 1. After removal of 5 bases from V and 2 bases from J, the junction retains 5 bases not matched to a gene. CDR1 and CDR2 are read off the germline V gene (reference sequence) as SEHNR and FQNEAQ. The TCR beta CDR3 regions were amplified from the RNA transcripts. A first-round RT-PCR of the TCR CDR3 used the HTBI primer set with the Qiagen OneStep RT-PCR kit. Libraries were constructed in a second round of multiplex PCR, after which size selection and purification were performed. Paired-end sequencing of the libraries was performed with 100 bp reads on an Illumina HiSeq2000. Processing in the source paper ran as follows. SOAPnuke was used to process the raw data, throwing out any read that contained adapters or uncalled bases, had a mean Phred below 15, or lacked an exact constant-primer or identifier match. High-quality paired reads were merged using COPE v1.2.5, and each unique nucleotide sequence was defined as a clonotype. MiTCR v1.1 was used to align the clonotypes against IMGT TRBV, TRBD and TRBJ reference segments. The analysis was restricted to V-J combinations with a frequency above 0.0001, which together covered just over 98% of the repertoires. A TCS score was defined as the ratio of F50 (clonal expansion) to E x V (chaos), with BLOSUM62-based TCRdist applied between CDR3 peptides within each V-J. Welch's t-statistics and random forest reduced several hundred V-J features to 13, which were used in a naive Bayes classifier (R e1071). The similarity between thyroid and blood repertoires was quantified using the Morisita-Horn index. In-frame beta chains were kept once TCRdb had trimmed the public reads at Q25 with fastp and called clones with MiXCR. Here each entry gathers all rows of one CDR3 protein and keeps the most common genes and DNA. The V and J calls were not made by the authors but by TCRdb's processing. The sample yields roughly 500,000 distinct CDR3 sequences; 40% to 50% were counted once. In total, the top ten clones hold 35% to 50% of the sample.

Any patient with an uncontrolled infection, another autoimmune disease, pregnancy or lactation was excluded. Diagnoses relied on clinical symptoms, serum thyroxine and TRAb, thyroid ultrasound and orbital computed tomography. Trizol reagent was used to extract total RNA, and RNA quality was then checked on an Agilent 2100 Bioanalyzer. The specimen was peripheral blood or thyroid tissue (not recorded which). The source is an adult woman with Graves' disease, either hyperthyroidism or ophthalmopathy (not recorded which). The sequence joins TRBV7-9 to TRBJ2-6; TRBD2 matches 14 bases in the middle. The sequenced DNA is TGTGCCAGCAGCCAAGGGACTAGCGGGAGTACTGGGGCCAACGTCCTGACTTTC. It translates to CASSQGTSGSTGANVLTF.